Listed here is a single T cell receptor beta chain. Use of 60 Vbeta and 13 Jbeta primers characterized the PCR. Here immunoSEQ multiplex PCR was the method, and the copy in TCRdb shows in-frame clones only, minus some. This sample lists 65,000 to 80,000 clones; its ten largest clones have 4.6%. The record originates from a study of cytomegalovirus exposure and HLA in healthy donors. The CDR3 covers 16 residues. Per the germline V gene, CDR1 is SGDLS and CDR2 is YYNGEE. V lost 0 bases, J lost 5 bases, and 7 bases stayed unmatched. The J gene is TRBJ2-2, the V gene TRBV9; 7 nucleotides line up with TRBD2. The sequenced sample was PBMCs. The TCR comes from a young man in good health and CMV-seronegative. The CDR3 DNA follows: TGTGCCAGCAGCGTAGCGGGGGGATTGCTGACCGGGGAGCTGTTTTTT. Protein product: CASSVAGGLLTGELFF.